This entry describes one T cell receptor beta chain. Antigen unknown. The entry originates in a study of identifying expanded T cells in peripheral blood. General study points: Differentially abundant clones: roughly 1.2 between replicates, 15 to 17 at 2 to 3 weeks, less than 20 at four. Two-week clone count variance significantly increased as total template count grew.

Sequencing was performed with immunoSEQ multiplex PCR; in TCRdb, only in-frame clones are kept and a portion is missing. Among 85,000 to 120,000 clones listed, 88% were seen once. The CDR3 covers 17 residues. J gave up 1 base and V 7 bases, and 13 bases lay outside the gene matches. CDR1 is MDHEN, CDR2 SYDVKM, per germline. This chain connects TRBV28 to TRBJ2-3; TRBD2 matches 8 bases. Sequencing input: blood. This sequence originates from a person aged 18 to 70 in good health. The CDR3 coding sequence is TGTGCCAGCATGAATCGGGAGGGGTTGTGGGGCACAGATACGCAGTATTTT. This gives the protein CASMNREGLWGTDTQYF.